This T cell receptor (beta chain) is from a study of shared clonotypes between healthy human individuals. Points from the study as a whole: Generally, naive subsets came out with larger estimated richness than memory subsets.

TCRdb keeps only in-frame clones here, not all; method: immunoSEQ multiplex PCR. Here the sample spans more than 1,200,000 clones, about 98.5% being singletons. All donors were Caucasian adults living in Nashville, Tennessee. As concerns this clone: What it binds is not known. Other DNA sequences in the sample encode the same CDR3.

The source of this sequence is a man aged 30 to 39 in good health. Material for sequencing was naive CD4+ T cells sorted from blood. Regarding subset: CD45RA+ positively selected.

This CDR3 is CAISGTDYEQYF. For the CDR3, the DNA is TGTGCCATCAGTGGGACAGATTACGAGCAGTACTTC. The chain links TRBV10-3 to TRBJ2-7; maybe TRBD1 (6 bases). Trimming removed 4 bases at V and 4 bases at J, with 8 bases between. CDR1 and CDR2 from the germline V gene are ENHRY and SYGVKD. The CDR3 has 12 amino acids.